Many counts were recorded for the clone carrying this TCR beta chain. What it binds is not known. The V end was cut by 3 bases, the J end by 0 bases, with 12 bases between. The CDR3 is 16 residues long. Germline values: CDR1 SGHVT, CDR2 SQSDAQ. A blood bank in Maryland, USA, provided the volunteers who served as healthy controls. The sorted libraries involved the use of about 910,000 CD4+ or CD8+ T cells. The cDNA came from 5'RACE with 10-nucleotide random UMIs. TCRdb re-called the 5' RACE reads through MiXCR, storing one row per CDR3 protein. The sample lists about 21,000 distinct CDR3 sequences, approximately 6.2% occurring once. The entry originates in a study of neurological immune-mediated disorders. Study-wide points: No expanded-clone CDR3 amino acid sequence recurred across subjects, suggesting private TCR-beta repertoires.

Specimen: CD8+ T cells from blood. The sequence derives from a man younger than 35 in good health. The chain employs TRBV7-4 and TRBJ1-5; D is undetermined. CDR3: CASSFVGTTSNQPQHF. CDR3 bases: TGTGCCAGCAGCTTTGTGGGTACGACTAGCAATCAGCCCCAGCATTTT.